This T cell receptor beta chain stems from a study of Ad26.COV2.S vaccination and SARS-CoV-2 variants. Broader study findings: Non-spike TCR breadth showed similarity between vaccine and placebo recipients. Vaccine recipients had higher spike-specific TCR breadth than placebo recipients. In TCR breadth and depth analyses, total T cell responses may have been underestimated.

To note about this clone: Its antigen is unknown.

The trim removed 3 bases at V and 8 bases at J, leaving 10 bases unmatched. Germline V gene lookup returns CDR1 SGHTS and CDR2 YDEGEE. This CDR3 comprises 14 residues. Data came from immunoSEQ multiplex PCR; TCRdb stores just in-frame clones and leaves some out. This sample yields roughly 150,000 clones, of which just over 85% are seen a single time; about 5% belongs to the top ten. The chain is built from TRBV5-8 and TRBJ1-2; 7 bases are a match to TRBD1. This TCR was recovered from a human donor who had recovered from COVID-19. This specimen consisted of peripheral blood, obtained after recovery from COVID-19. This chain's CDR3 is CASSSIRTGRGYTF. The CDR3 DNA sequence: TGTGCCAGCAGCTCCATCCGGACAGGTCGGGGCTACACCTTC. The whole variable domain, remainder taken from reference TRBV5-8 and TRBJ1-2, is EAGVTQSPTHLIKTRGQQATLRCSPISGHTSVYWYQQALGLGLQFLLWYDEGEERNRGNFPPRFSGRQFPNYSSELNVNALELEDSALYLCASSSIRTGRGYTFGSGTRLTVV.